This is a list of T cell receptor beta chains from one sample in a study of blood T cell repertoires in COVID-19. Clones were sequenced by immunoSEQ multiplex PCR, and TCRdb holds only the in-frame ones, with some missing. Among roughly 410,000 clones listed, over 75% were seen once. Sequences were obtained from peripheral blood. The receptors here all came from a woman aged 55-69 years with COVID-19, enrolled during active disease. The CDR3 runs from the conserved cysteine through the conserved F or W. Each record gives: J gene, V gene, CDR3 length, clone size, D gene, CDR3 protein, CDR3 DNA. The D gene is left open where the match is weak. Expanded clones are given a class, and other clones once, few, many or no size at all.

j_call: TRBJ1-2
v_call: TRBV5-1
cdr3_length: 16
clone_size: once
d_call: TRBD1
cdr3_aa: CASSTTVTGAHRGYTF
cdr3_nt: TGCGCCAGCAGCACCACTGTTACAGGGGCTCACCGAGGCTACACCTTC

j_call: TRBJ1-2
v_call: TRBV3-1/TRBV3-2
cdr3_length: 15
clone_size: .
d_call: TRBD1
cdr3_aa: CASSQSRDSGYGYTF
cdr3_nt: TGTGCCAGCAGCCAATCCCGGGACAGCGGCTATGGCTACACCTTC

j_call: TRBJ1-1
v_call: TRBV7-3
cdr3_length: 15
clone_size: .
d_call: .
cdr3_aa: CASSLGAQGLTEAFF
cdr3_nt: TGTGCCAGCAGCCTTGGGGCGCAGGGGTTAACTGAAGCTTTCTTT

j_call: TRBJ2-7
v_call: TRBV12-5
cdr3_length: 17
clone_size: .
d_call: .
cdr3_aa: CASGLSKGGTEDYEQYF
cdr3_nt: TGTGCTAGTGGTTTGTCGAAAGGGGGGACAGAGGACTACGAGCAGTACTTC

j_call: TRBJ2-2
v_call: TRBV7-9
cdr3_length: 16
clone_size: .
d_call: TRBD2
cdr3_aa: CASSPWRGANTGELFF
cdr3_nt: TGTGCCAGCAGCCCGTGGCGGGGGGCGAACACCGGGGAGCTGTTTTTT

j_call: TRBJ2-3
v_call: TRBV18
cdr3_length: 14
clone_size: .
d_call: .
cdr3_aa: CASSPPSVADTQYF
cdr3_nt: TGTGCCAGCTCACCACCGTCAGTGGCAGATACGCAGTATTTT

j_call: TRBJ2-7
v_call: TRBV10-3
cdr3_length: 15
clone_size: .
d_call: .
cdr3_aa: CAIRAERDTFREQYF
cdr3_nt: TGTGCCATCAGGGCCGAACGGGACACCTTCCGCGAGCAGTACTTC

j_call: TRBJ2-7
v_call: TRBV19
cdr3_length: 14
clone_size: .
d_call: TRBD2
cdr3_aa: CASSPPGLATLQYF
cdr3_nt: TGTGCCAGTAGTCCCCCCGGACTAGCGACTTTGCAGTACTTC

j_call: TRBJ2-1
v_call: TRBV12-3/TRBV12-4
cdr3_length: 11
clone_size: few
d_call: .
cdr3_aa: CASRFFDEQFF
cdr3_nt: TGTGCCAGCAGGTTTTTCGATGAGCAGTTCTTC

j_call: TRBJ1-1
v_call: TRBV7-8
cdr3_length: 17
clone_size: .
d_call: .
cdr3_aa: CASSLARRVGMNTEAFF
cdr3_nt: TGTGCCAGCAGCTTAGCGCGGCGCGTAGGAATGAACACTGAAGCTTTCTTT

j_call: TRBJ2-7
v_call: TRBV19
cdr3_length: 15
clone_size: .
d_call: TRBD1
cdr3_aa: CASSIVGTGPEEQYF
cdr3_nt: TGTGCCAGTAGTATAGTAGGGACAGGGCCCGAGGAGCAGTACTTC

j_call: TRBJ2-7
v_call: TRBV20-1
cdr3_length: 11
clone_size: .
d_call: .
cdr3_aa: CSASISYEQYF
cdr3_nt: TGCAGTGCTAGTATCAGTTACGAGCAGTACTTC

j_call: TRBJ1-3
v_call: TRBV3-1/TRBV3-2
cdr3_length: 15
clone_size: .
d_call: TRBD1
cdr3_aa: CASSQRTGIGNTIYF
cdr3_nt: TGTGCCAGCAGCCAGCGGACAGGGATCGGAAACACCATATATTTT

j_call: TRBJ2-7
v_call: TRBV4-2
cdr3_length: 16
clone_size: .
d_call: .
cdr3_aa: CASSQDRGLASYEQYF
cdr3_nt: TGTGCCAGCAGCCAAGATCGGGGTCTAGCCTCCTACGAGCAGTACTTC

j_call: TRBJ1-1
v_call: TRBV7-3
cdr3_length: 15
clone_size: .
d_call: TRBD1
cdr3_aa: CASSLSGGTGAEAFF
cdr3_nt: TGTGCCAGCAGCTTATCCGGAGGGACAGGGGCTGAAGCTTTCTTT

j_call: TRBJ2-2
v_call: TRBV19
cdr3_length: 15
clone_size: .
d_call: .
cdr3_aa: CASSILHQNTGELFF
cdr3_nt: TGTGCCAGTAGTATTTTACACCAGAACACCGGGGAGCTGTTTTTT

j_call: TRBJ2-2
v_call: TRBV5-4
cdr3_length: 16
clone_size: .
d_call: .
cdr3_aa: CASSLGVKEGTGELFF
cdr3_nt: TGTGCCAGCAGCTTGGGGGTCAAGGAGGGGACCGGGGAGCTGTTTTTT

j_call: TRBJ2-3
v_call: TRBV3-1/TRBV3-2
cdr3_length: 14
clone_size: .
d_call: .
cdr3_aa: CASSRRTSTDTQYF
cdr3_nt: TGTGCCAGCAGCCGCCGGACTAGCACAGATACGCAGTATTTT

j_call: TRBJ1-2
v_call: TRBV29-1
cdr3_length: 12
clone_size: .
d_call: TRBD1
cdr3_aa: CSGGTGNYGYTF
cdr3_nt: TGCAGCGGGGGGACAGGGAACTATGGCTACACCTTC

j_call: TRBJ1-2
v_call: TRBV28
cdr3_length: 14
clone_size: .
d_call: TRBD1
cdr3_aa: CASSLYRPGTGYTF
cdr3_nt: TGTGCCAGCAGCCTATATCGACCCGGGACAGGATACACCTTC

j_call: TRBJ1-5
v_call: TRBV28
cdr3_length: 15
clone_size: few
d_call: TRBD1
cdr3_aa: CASRRQGAGNQPQHF
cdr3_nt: TGTGCCAGCAGGAGACAGGGGGCTGGCAATCAGCCCCAGCATTTT

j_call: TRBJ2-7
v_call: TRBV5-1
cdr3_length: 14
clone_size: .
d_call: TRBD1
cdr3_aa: CASSYEGQGYEQYF
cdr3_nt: TGCGCCAGCAGTTACGAGGGACAGGGATACGAGCAGTACTTC

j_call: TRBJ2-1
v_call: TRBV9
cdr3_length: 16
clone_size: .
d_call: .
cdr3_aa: CASSVGGGTSYNEQFF
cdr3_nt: TGTGCCAGCAGCGTTGGCGGGGGCACTTCCTACAATGAGCAGTTCTTC

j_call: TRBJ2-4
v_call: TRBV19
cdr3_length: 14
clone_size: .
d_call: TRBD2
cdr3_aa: CASSMGGVGNIQYF
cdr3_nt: TGTGCCAGTAGTATGGGAGGGGTCGGAAACATTCAGTACTTC

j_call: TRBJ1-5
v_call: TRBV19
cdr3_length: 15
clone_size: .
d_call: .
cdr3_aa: CASRSPYHSNQPQHF
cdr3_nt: TGTGCCAGTAGATCCCCCTATCATAGCAATCAGCCCCAGCATTTT

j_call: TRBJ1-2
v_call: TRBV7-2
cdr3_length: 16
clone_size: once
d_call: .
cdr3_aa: CASSLGTGVPNYGYTF
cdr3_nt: TGTGCCAGCAGCTTAGGCACGGGAGTCCCCAACTATGGCTACACCTTC

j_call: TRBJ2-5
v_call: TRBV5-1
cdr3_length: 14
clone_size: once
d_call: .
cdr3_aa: CASSLQGTQETQYF
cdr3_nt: TGCGCCAGCAGCTTGCAGGGAACACAAGAGACCCAGTACTTC

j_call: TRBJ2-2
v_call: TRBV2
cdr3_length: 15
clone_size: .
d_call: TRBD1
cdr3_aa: CASNRQGSNTGELFF
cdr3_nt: TGTGCCAGCAACAGACAGGGGTCGAACACCGGGGAGCTGTTTTTT

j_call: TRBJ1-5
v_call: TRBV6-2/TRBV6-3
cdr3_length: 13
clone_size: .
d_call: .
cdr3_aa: CASSSEVTEPQHF
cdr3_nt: TGTGCCAGCAGTTCTGAGGTTACGGAGCCCCAGCATTTT

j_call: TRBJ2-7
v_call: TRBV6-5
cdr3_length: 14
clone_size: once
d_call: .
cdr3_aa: CASKVSPPRPGNDF
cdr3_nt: TGTGCCAGCAAGGTGAGTCCCCCTAGACCAGGGAATGACTTC

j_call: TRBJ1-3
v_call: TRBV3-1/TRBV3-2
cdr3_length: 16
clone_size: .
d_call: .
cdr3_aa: CASSHGTMVSGNTIYF
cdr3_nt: TGTGCCAGCAGCCATGGGACAATGGTCTCTGGAAACACCATATATTTT